The present entry profiles one TCR beta chain with its context. No cognate antigen has been identified for it. Within one base of it there is no much larger clone, and no base qualities were kept. This entry is derived from a study of blood T cell repertoires in COVID-19 (dated by TCRdb to 2018 to 2020). About the study as a whole: Samples from collaborators originated in the United States, Italy and Spain and spanned both the acute and convalescent phases of COVID-19. The material from the prospective study consisted of cDNA or gDNA derived from T cells, B-cell-depleted T cells, or PBMCs. The dataset comprised deeply sampled blood TCRbeta repertoires from subjects exposed to, actively infected with, or recovered from COVID-19. The repertoires were released in a freely available public database intended as a resource for research on the immune response to SARS-CoV-2. The samples were drawn from the first 160 participants of the ongoing ImmuneRACE study and from under 1,500 subjects provided by 6 global collaborators. The sample metadata nearly always contained a de-identified subject ID, COVID-19 status, age in years and sex. Where available, HLA class I and class II types were obtained from metadata supplied by the sample provider rather than from assay-based typing. Overall study outcomes, separate from this receptor: Clinical and demographic metadata were provided uncurated, with the amount varying by source and participant.

Whole blood was collected in K2EDTA tubes by collaborating institutions according to the institutions' own protocols. For TCRbeta analysis, collaborators shipped samples as frozen whole blood, isolated PBMCs, or DNA extracted from either of those sample types. The immunoSEQ Assay, a bias-controlled multiplex PCR, was used to amplify TCRbeta CDR3 regions from genomic DNA. The paper's processing steps were these. The number of nucleated cells in each sample was estimated from the amplification of reference gene primers within the assay. To quantify the absolute abundance of each unique TCRbeta CDR3 rearrangement, sequence reads were collapsed and filtered. For each sample, productive Simpson clonality was calculated as the square root of Simpson's diversity index across productive rearrangements. TCRdb retrieved this table from immuneACCESS and kept in-frame rearrangements only. Not all clones are present; in checked studies, unresolved V genes account for under half, and no reason is known for the remainder. That table furnishes V, J and clone size, whereas the DNA furnished D and trimming. Counted in this sample were over 200,000 clones; about four fifths of them appeared once. The leading ten clones occupy approximately 4.8% of the sample.

The CDR3 runs 14 residues from the cysteine to the phenylalanine. Kept here is only the CDR3 DNA, which spans 42 bases and is read in frame from base 1. Germline trimming: 6 bases from V, 3 bases from J; junction bases outside gene matches: 6. According to the germline V gene, CDR1 reads MNHEY and CDR2 reads SVGAGI. This receptor was identified in a man aged 45-65 years with active or convalescent COVID-19. The chain uses TRBV6-5 and TRBJ2-7; a stretch of 9 junction bases matches TRBD1. The sample consisted of peripheral blood. The encoded CDR3 is CASRVPGQGYEQYF. The bases read TGTGCCAGCAGAGTACCGGGACAGGGCTACGAGCAGTACTTC.